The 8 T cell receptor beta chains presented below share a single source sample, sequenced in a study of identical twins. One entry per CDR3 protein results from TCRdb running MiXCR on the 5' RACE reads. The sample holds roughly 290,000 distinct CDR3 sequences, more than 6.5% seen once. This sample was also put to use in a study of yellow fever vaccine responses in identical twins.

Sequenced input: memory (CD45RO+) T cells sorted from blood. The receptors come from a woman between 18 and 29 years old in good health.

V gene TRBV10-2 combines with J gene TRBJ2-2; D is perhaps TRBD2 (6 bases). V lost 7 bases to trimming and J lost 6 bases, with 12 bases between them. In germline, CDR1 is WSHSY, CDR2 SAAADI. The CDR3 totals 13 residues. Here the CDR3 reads CASTGTQAGELFF. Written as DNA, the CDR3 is TGCGCCAGCACTGGGACTCAGGCCGGGGAGCTGTTTTTT.

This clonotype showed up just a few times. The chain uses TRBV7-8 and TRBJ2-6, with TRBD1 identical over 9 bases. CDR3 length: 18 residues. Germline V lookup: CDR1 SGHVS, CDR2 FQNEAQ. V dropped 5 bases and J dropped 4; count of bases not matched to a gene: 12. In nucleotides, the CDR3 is TGTGCCAGCAGCCCCGGGACAGGGACCTTCGGCGGGGCCAACGTCCTGACTTTC. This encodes CASSPGTGTFGGANVLTF.

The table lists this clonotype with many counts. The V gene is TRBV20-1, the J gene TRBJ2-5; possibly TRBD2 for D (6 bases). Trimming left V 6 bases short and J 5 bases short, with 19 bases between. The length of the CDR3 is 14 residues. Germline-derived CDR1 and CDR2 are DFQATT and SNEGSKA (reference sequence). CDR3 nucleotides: TGCAGTGCCCTCATACCGGGACTTGGTGAGACCCAGTACTTC. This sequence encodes CSALIPGLGETQYF.

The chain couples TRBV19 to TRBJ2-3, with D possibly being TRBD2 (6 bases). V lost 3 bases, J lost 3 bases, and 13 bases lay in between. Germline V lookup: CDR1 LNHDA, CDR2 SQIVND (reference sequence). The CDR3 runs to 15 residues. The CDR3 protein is CASSIRWGRTDTQYF. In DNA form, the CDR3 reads TGTGCCAGTAGTATCAGGTGGGGGAGGACAGATACGCAGTATTTT.

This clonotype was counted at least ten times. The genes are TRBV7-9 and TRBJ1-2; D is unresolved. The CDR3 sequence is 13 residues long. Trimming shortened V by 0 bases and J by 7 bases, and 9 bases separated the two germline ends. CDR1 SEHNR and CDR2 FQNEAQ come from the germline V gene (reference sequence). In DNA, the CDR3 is TGTGCCAGCAGCTTAGCGTCCGGCTCTGGCTACACCTTC. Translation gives CASSLASGSGYTF.

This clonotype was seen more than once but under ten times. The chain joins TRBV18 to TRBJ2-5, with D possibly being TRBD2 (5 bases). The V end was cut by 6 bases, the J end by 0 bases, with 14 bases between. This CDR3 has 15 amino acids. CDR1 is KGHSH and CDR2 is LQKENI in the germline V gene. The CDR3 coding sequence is TGTGCCAGCTCCCTAGCCCGGACGAACCAAGAGACCCAGTACTTC. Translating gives CASSLARTNQETQYF. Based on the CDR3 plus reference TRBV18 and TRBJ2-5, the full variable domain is NAGVMQNPRHLVRRRGQEARLRCSPMKGHSHVYWYRQLPEEGLKFMVYLQKENIIDESGMPKERFSAEFPKEGPSILRIQQVVRGDSAAYFCASSLARTNQETQYFGPGTRLLVL.

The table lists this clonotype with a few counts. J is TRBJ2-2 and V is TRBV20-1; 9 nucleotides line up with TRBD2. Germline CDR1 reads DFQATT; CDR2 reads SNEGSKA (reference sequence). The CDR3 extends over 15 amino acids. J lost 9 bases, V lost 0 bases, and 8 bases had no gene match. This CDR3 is CSARDPREGDRELFF. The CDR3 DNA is TGCAGTGCTAGAGACCCGCGGGAGGGTGACCGGGAGCTGTTTTTT.

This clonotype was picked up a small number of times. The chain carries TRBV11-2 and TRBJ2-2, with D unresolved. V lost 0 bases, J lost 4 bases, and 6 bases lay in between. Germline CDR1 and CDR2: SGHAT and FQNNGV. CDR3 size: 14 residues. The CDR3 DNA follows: TGTGCCAGCAGCTTAGAATACTCCACCGGGGAGCTGTTTTTT. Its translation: CASSLEYSTGELFF.